Each of the 9 T cell receptor beta chains below was sequenced from the same sample in a study of identical twins. One entry per CDR3 protein results from TCRdb running MiXCR on the 5' RACE reads. The sample has about 700,000 distinct CDR3 sequences; over 5% are singletons. Material: naive T cells sorted from blood. These TCRs come from a man aged 18 to 30 in good health.

This clonotype was detected only a few times. The chain employs TRBV15 and TRBJ2-3; D gene ambiguous. This CDR3 contains 15 residues. Trimming removed 0 bases from V and 4 bases from J, with 11 bases in between. Germline-derived CDR1 and CDR2 are LNHNV and YYDKDF (reference sequence). CDR3 region: CATSRDLTEADTQYF. The CDR3 bases are TGTGCCACCAGCAGAGATCTGACGGAAGCAGATACGCAGTATTTT.

Points on this clonotype: This may come from a read error, since a much larger clone is one base off. V gene TRBV24-1 combines with J gene TRBJ2-1, with TRBD2 identical over 10 bases. Per the germline V gene, CDR1 is KGHDR and CDR2 is SFDVKD. The CDR3 extends over 18 amino acids. CDR3 DNA sequence: TGTGCCACCAGTGATTCGCAACTCTCTAGCGGGAGTCGGAATGTGCAGTTCTTC. Amino acid sequence: CATSDSQLSSGSRNVQFF.

This clonotype was detected many times. This rearrangement joins TRBV6-1 to TRBJ1-1, with D possibly being TRBD1 (5 bases). This CDR3 is built from 14 residues. V lost 7 bases, J lost 1 base, and 13 bases lay in between. The germline gives CDR1 MNHNS, CDR2 SASEGT. CDR3 in DNA: TGTGCCAGCATCCCCTCGGGGGGGAACACTGAAGCTTTCTTT. It yields the protein CASIPSGGNTEAFF.

This clonotype has just a few counts. V is TRBV25-1 and J is TRBJ2-1; either TRBD1 or TRBD2 may supply D (5 bases each). Germline lookup yields CDR1 MGHDK and CDR2 SYGVNS. CDR3 length equals 16 residues. Trimming took off 6 bases at V and 4 bases at J, with 19 bases between the two ends. DNA of the CDR3: TGTGCCAGCAGGGGGCCGGGGCTAGGAAGTTACAATGAGCAGTTCTTC. Translated, it gives CASRGPGLGSYNEQFF. Full variable domain (remainder filled in from reference TRBV25-1 and TRBJ2-1): EADIYQTPRYLVIGTGKKITLECSQTMGHDKMYWYQQDPGMELHLIHYSYGVNSTEKGDLSSESTVSRIRTEHFPLTLESARPSHTSQYLCASRGPGLGSYNEQFFGPGTRLTVL.

V gene TRBV18 combines with J gene TRBJ2-2; TRBD1 aligns across 8 bases. This CDR3 contains 17 residues. Germline V lookup: CDR1 KGHSH, CDR2 LQKENI. Trimming cost V 3 bases and J 4 bases; bases outside gene matches: 10. The chain's CDR3 is CASSPSPGQVLTGELFF. The CDR3 DNA sequence: TGTGCCAGCTCACCGAGTCCGGGACAGGTCCTCACCGGGGAGCTGTTTTTT.

The rearrangement links TRBV18 to TRBJ2-4; the D gene is possibly TRBD2 (6 bases). V was cut by 3 bases and J by 8 bases, with 11 bases left in between. Germline CDR1 reads KGHSH; CDR2 reads LQKENI. The length of the CDR3 is 13 residues. CDR3 protein: CASSPRDRDIQYF. The CDR3 coding sequence is TGTGCCAGCTCACCGCGGGATCGTGACATTCAGTACTTC.

This clonotype was seen more than once but under ten times. The V gene is TRBV7-9, the J gene TRBJ1-2; the D gene is possibly TRBD1 (5 bases). This CDR3 spans 17 amino acids. Germline CDR1 reads SEHNR; CDR2 reads FQNEAQ (reference sequence). The V gene lost 5 bases and the J gene lost 0 bases, with 19 bases spanning the gap. CDR3 sequence: CASSTIPVTAPNYGYTF. CDR3 DNA: TGTGCCAGCAGCACCATCCCCGTGACAGCCCCTAACTATGGCTACACCTTC.

This clonotype showed up just a few times. The rearrangement uses TRBV5-4 and TRBJ2-5; TRBD2 might be the D (6 bases). This CDR3 spans 14 amino acids. Germline V gives CDR1 SGHNT, CDR2 YYREEE (reference sequence). Trimming pared 4 bases from V and 4 bases from J, leaving 14 bases between. The CDR3 coding sequence is TGTGCCAGCAGCGGGCCCGGCGGGATAGAGACCCAGTACTTC. Its translation is CASSGPGGIETQYF.

This clonotype was detected many times. The chain links TRBV20-1 to TRBJ2-7; 7 nucleotides align to TRBD1. This CDR3 spans 14 amino acids. V gave up 3 bases and J gave up 2 bases; unmatched junction bases: 7. CDR1 is DFQATT, CDR2 SNEGSKA, per germline (reference sequence). CDR3 amino acids: CSASRQGSAYEQYV. The CDR3 DNA reads TGCAGTGCTAGTCGACAGGGATCGGCCTACGAGCAGTACGTC.